This TCR beta chain was captured by sequencing in a study of spatial heterogeneity in lung cancer. Study-wide findings and caveats: One measure, the expanded intratumoral alpha and beta TCR count, tracked tumor mutation counts.

The CDR3 extends over 14 amino acids. Per the germline V gene, CDR1 is MNHEY and CDR2 is SVGEGT. Trimming removed 0 bases from V and 3 bases from J, with 6 bases in between. A word on this clonotype: Its antigen is unidentified. As an off-target read in a library built for alpha chains, this beta chain has a frequency of little significance.

The time point was: sample taken at primary tumor resection. Every cDNA TCR molecule received its own unique molecular identifier. In TCRdb, the 5' RACE reads were re-called with MiXCR into one record per CDR3 protein. The table lists about 11,000 distinct CDR3 sequences, about 5% of them singletons, with over 10% in the top ten. This TCR derives from a male donor with early-stage non-small cell lung cancer. This material consisted of lung tumor tissue, taken at surgery. The chain combines TRBV6-2 or TRBV6-3 with TRBJ2-1, with a weak D call TRBD2 (6 bases). CDR3 nucleotide sequence: TGTGCCAGCAGTTACTCGACTAGCTACAATGAGCAGTTCTTC. This gives the protein CASSYSTSYNEQFF.